The TCR beta chain described here comes from a study of early T cells in non-severe SARS-CoV-2 infection. Study in general: The authors sequenced bulk RNA from unsorted whole blood, leaving chains unpaired. Study-level points and caveats: Sequences matched to VDJdb favored anti-spike CD8 responses, while private and CD4 specificities were missed.

Attachment of unique molecular identifiers was made to individual cDNA molecules. One entry per CDR3 protein, called by TCRdb with MiXCR from the 5' RACE reads. The repertoire holds roughly 66,000 distinct CDR3 sequences, roughly 10% seen once, with roughly 3.2% in the top ten. This clonotype was recorded many times. Antigen specificity is unknown. The germline V gene encodes CDR1 SGHTA and CDR2 FQGNSA. CDR3 length equals 14 residues. V was pared by 5 bases and J by 5 bases, with 13 bases between. Sequenced material: whole blood. The TCR sequence derives from an adult who was a healthcare worker with PCR-confirmed SARS-CoV-2 infection or an uninfected control (not recorded which). The chain is built from TRBV7-2 and TRBJ2-1; TRBD2 might be the D (6 bases). In DNA, the CDR3 is TGTGCCAGCAGCCCAGGGACTTTCAACAATGAGCAGTTCTTC. Translating gives CASSPGTFNNEQFF.